This T cell receptor (beta chain) derives from a study of blood T cell repertoires in COVID-19. Here immunoSEQ multiplex PCR was the method, and the copy in TCRdb shows in-frame clones only, minus some. This sample has about 67,000 clones, with over 70% found just once. V was cut by 1 base and J by 4 bases, with 8 bases left in between. There are 15 residues in the CDR3. CDR1 is SGHTA, CDR2 FQGNSA, per germline. V is TRBV7-2 and J is TRBJ2-6, with D uncertain. This TCR was recovered from a man over 45 with active COVID-19. Sequencing input: peripheral blood. The CDR3 region has the DNA TGTGCCAGCAGCTTAGTCGCGACAGGGGCCAACGTCCTGACTTTC. It is translated as CASSLVATGANVLTF.